This note documents a single T cell receptor beta chain sequence. The source of the sample is a study of shared clonotypes between healthy human individuals. The DNA input per sorted-subset replicate PCR was 200 ng, corresponding to some 30,000 T cell genomes. The repertoire was sequenced with immunoSEQ multiplex PCR; TCRdb's copy has only in-frame clones and lacks some. The sample holds approximately 1,000,000 clones, 60% to 80% seen once. Trimming shortened V by 5 bases and J by 6 bases, and 20 bases separated the two germline ends. Germline loops: CDR1 SNHLY, CDR2 FYNNEI. The CDR3 is 16 amino acids.

This receptor was obtained from a man aged 18 to 29 in good health. Some clones in this sample may be carry-over from other donors' samples. The sequencing sample was made of memory CD4+ T cells from PBMCs. Subset defined: CD45RA-negative fraction. This chain joins TRBV2 and TRBJ2-1; D is possibly TRBD2 (6 bases). Here the CDR3 reads CASSPPPGVSLNEQFF. DNA of the CDR3: TGTGCCAGCAGTCCCCCCCCGGGAGTAAGTCTCAATGAGCAGTTCTTC.